This T cell receptor (beta chain) comes out of a study of regulatory T cells in long-lasting Graves disease. The overall study: Antithyroid drugs had been taken by newly diagnosed Graves' patients for under 3 months.

Investigators prepared the TCR beta libraries by applying iRepertoire HTBI primers and Arm-PCR of CDR3 regions. Via MiXCR, TCRdb re-called the multiplex PCR reads, giving one row per CDR3 protein. The sample lists roughly 440,000 distinct CDR3 sequences, 16% seen once, with 20% to 25% in the top ten. On this clonotype: Antigen unknown. The final CDR3 position lacks the conserved phenylalanine or tryptophan, pointing to a likely read error.

Trimming cost V 1 base and J 6 bases; bases outside gene matches: 5. Per the germline V gene, CDR1 is DFQATT and CDR2 is SNEGSKA (reference sequence). This CDR3 has 14 amino acids. Stated time point: newly diagnosed GD, antithyroid drugs for less than 3 months. PBMC-extracted RNA yielded the TCR library. Study findings and constraints: A greater number of public clonotypes (2,741) was shared by persistent patients than by new patients (roughly 930). TRBV28, TRBJ1-2 and TRBJ2-5 emerged as the favored segments in persistent disease.

A further study also used this sample, focusing on T cells in Graves' hyperthyroidism and ophthalmopathy. That study reports: Most thyroid clonotypes that were expanded above 0.001 also turned up in blood.

Sequencing used peripheral blood mononuclear cells (PBMCs), obtained at new diagnosis, from a patient treated with antithyroid drugs. The sequence derives from a woman younger than 35 with Graves disease. The genes are TRBV20-1 and TRBJ1-5; 8 nucleotides agree with TRBD1. The CDR3 protein is CSARAYRGGQPQHL. DNA of the CDR3: TGCAGTGCTAGAGCCTACAGGGGGGGTCAGCCCCAGCATCTT.